This entry features one T cell receptor (beta chain) sequence. A J-beta primer mix and a sample-barcoded 5' primer were used in a second PCR of roughly 7 to 12 cycles. TCRdb recomputed calls from the 5' RACE reads with MiXCR, one row per CDR3 protein. This sample has 600,000 or so distinct CDR3 sequences; 47% occur once, and the top ten carry roughly 24%. This record belongs to a study of blood T cells in healthy people across ages. Looking at the study overall: Using template switching, researchers captured about one barcoded beta molecule for each two T cells.

V gave up 0 bases and J gave up 5 bases; unmatched junction bases: 3. This CDR3 comprises 14 residues. Per germline, CDR1 SGHTA and CDR2 FQGNSA. The chain employs TRBV7-2 and TRBJ1-2; 7 bases agree with TRBD1. The sequencing sample was made of blood. The sequence was obtained from an elderly man in good health. DNA for the CDR3: TGTGCCAGCAGCTTAGCGGGACAGAAGTATGGCTACACCTTC. Translating it yields CASSLAGQKYGYTF.